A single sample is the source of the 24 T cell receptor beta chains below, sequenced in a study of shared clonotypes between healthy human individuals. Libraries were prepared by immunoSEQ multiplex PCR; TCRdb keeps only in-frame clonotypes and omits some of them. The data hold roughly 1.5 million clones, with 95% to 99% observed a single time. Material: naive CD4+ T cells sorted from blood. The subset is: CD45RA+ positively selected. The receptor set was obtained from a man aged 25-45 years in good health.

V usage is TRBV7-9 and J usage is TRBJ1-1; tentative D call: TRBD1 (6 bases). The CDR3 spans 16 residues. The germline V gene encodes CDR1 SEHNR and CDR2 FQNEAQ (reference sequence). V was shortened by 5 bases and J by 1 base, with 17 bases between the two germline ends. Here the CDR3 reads CASSQRRTAENTEAFF. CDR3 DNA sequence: TGTGCCAGCAGCCAGAGGAGGACAGCTGAGAACACTGAAGCTTTCTTT.

The DNA of the CDR3 is TGCGCCAGCAAGTTTCGGGTAGAGAACTATGGCTACACCTTC. Its translation: CASKFRVENYGYTF. The chain combines TRBV4-1 with TRBJ1-2; D is ambiguous. Germline-derived CDR1 and CDR2 are MGHRA and YSYEKL. V was trimmed by 7 bases and J by 2 bases, leaving 14 bases between them. The CDR3 length is 14 residues.

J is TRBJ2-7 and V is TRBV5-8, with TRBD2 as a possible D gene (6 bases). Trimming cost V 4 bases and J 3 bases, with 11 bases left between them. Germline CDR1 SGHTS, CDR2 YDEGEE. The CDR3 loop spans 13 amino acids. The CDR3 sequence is CASSPGSDYEQYF. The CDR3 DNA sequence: TGTGCCAGCAGCCCCGGGAGTGACTACGAGCAGTACTTC.

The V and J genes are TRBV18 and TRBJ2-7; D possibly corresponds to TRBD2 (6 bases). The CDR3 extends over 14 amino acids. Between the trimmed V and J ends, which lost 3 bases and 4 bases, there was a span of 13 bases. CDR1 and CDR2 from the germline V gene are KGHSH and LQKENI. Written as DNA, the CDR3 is TGTGCCAGCTCACCTATAGCGGATATATACGAGCAGTACTTC. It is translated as CASSPIADIYEQYF.

The CDR3 loop reads CASSLNQGLAGVNEQFF. The CDR3 DNA sequence: TGTGCCAGCAGCCTAAACCAGGGACTAGCGGGAGTCAATGAGCAGTTCTTC. The chain uses TRBV27 and TRBJ2-1; 14 positions match TRBD2. The CDR3 length is 17 residues. CDR1 is MNHEY, CDR2 SMNVEV, per germline (reference sequence). The V segment lost 6 bases and the J segment 6 bases; nucleotides outside the gene matches: 10.

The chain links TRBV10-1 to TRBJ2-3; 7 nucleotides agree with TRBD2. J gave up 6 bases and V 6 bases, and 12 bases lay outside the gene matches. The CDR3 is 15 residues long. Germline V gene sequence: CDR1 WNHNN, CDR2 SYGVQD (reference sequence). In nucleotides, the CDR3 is TGCGCCAGCAGCTCGGCAGCGGGACCTTTCGATACGCAGTATTTT. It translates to CASSSAAGPFDTQYF.

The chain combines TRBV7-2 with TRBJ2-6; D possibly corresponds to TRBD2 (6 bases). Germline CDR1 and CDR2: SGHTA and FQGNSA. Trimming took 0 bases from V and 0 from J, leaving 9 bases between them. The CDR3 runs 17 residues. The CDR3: CASSLAAGASGANVLTF. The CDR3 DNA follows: TGTGCCAGCAGCTTAGCAGCGGGCGCCTCTGGGGCCAACGTCCTGACTTTC.

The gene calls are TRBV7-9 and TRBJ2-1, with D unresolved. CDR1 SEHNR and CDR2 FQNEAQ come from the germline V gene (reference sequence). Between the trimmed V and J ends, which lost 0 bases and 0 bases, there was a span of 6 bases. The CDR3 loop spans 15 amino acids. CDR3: CASSLAHSSYNEQFF. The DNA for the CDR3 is TGTGCCAGCAGCTTAGCTCACTCCTCCTACAATGAGCAGTTCTTC.

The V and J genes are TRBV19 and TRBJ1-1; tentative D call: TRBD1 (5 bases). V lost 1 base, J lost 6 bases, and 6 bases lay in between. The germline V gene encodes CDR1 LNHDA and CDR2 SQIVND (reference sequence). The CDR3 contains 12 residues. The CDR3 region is CASSIGRAEAFF. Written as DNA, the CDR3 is TGTGCCAGTAGTATAGGCAGGGCTGAAGCTTTCTTT.

CDR3 coding DNA: TGTGCCAGCAGGGGGGTCGGGGTCCCGATCGGGGAGCTGTTTTTT. This codes for CASRGVGVPIGELFF. The chain has TRBV25-1 and TRBJ2-2, with D perhaps assigned TRBD1 or TRBD2 (5 bases each). V was pared by 6 bases and J by 7 bases, with 18 bases between. The CDR3 runs to 15 residues. Per the germline V gene, CDR1 is MGHDK and CDR2 is SYGVNS.

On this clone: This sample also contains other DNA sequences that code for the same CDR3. The CDR3: CASSLGTDNEQFF. DNA of the CDR3: TGCGCCAGCAGCTTGGGGACAGACAATGAGCAGTTCTTC. V gene TRBV5-1 combines with J gene TRBJ2-1, with D maybe TRBD1 (6 bases). The CDR3 has 13 residues. Trimming removed 0 bases at V and 5 bases at J, with 6 bases between. CDR1 and CDR2 (germline): SGHRS, YFSETQ.

CDR3 DNA sequence: TGTGCCAGCAGCCGGGGGGACAGGGCCCCCTACGAGCAGTACTTC. This sequence encodes CASSRGDRAPYEQYF. The chain has TRBV7-9 and TRBJ2-7, with 9 positions matching TRBD1. With V trimmed by 5 bases and J by 2 bases, 7 bases remained unmatched. The CDR3 runs 15 residues. The germline CDR1 and CDR2 sequences are SEHNR and FQNEAQ (reference sequence).

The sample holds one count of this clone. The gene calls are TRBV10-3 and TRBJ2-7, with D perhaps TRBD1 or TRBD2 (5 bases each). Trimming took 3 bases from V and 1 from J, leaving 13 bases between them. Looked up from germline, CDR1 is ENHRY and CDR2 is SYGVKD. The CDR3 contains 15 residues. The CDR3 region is CAISDTREGSYEQYF. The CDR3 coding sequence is TGTGCCATCAGTGACACCCGAGAGGGGTCCTACGAGCAGTACTTC.

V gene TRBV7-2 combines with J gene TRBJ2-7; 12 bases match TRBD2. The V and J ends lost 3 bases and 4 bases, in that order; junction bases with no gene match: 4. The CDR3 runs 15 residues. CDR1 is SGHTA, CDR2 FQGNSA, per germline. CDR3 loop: CASSLGLAGFYEQYF. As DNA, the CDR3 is TGTGCCAGCAGCTTGGGACTAGCGGGTTTTTACGAGCAGTACTTC.

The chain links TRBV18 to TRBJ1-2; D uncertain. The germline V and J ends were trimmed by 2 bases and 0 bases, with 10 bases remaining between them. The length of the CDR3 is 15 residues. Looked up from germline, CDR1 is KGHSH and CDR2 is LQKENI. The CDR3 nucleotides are TGTGCCAGCTCACCAGGGAGGGCCCCTAACTATGGCTACACCTTC. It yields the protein CASSPGRAPNYGYTF.

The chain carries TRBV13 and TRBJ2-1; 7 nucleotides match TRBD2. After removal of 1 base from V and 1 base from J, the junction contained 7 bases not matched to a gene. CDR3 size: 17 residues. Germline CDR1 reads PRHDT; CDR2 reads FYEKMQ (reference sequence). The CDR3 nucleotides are TGTGCCAGCAGCTTAGTCCCCAGCGGGAATTCCTACAATGAGCAGTTCTTC. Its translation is CASSLVPSGNSYNEQFF.

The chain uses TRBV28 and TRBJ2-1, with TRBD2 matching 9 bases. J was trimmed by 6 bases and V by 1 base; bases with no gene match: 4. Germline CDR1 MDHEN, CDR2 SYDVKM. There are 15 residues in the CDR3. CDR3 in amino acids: CASSLLAGVRNEQFF. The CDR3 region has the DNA TGTGCCAGCAGTTTATTAGCGGGAGTGCGCAATGAGCAGTTCTTC.

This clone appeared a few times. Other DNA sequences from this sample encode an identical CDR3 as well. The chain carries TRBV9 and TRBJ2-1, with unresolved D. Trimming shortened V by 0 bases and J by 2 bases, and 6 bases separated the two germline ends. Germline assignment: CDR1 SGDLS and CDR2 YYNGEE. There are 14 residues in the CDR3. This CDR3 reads CASSVGAAYNEQFF. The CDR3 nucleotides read TGTGCCAGCAGCGTAGGGGCAGCCTACAATGAGCAGTTCTTC.

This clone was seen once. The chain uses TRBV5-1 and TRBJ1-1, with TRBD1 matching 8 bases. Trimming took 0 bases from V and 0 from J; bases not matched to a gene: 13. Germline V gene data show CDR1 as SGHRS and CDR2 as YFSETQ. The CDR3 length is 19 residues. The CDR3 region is CASSLDGTGSSPMNTEAFF. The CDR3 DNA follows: TGCGCCAGCAGCTTGGACGGGACAGGTTCTTCTCCTATGAACACTGAAGCTTTCTTT.

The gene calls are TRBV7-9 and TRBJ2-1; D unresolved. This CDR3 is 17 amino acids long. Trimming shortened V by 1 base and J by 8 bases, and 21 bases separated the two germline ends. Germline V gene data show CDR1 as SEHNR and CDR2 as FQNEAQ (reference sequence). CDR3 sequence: CASSLVTAILSFDEQFF. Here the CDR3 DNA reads TGTGCCAGCAGCTTAGTAACGGCCATACTCAGTTTCGATGAGCAGTTCTTC.

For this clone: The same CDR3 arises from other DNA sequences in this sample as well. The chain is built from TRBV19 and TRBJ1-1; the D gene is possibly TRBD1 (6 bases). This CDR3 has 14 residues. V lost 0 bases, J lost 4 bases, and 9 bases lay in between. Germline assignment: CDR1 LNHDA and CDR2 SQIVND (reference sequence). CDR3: CASSIEGGGTEAFF. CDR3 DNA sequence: TGTGCCAGTAGTATAGAAGGGGGTGGCACTGAAGCTTTCTTT.

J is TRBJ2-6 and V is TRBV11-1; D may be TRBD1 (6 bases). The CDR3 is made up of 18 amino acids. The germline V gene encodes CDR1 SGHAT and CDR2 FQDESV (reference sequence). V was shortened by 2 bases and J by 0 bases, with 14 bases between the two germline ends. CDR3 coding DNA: TGTGCCAGCAGCTTAATGCGAGAGGGGGTCTCTGGGGCCAACGTCCTGACTTTC. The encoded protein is CASSLMREGVSGANVLTF.

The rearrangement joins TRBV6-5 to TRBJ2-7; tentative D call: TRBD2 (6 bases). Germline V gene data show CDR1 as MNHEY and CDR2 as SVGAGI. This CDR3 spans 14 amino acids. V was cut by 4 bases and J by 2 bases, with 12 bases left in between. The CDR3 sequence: CASSSRDSTYEQYF. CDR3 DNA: TGTGCCAGCAGTTCCCGGGACTCAACCTACGAGCAGTACTTC.

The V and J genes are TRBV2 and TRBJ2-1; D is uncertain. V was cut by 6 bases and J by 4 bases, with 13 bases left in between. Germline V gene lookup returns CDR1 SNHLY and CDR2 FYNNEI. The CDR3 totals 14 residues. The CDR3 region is CASRPEVGYNEQFF. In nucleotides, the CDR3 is TGTGCCAGCAGACCCGAAGTGGGTTACAATGAGCAGTTCTTC.